This T cell receptor beta chain emerged from a study of cytomegalovirus exposure and HLA in healthy donors. Looked up from germline, CDR1 is WSHSY and CDR2 is SAAADI. The CDR3 has 14 residues. V shed 6 bases and J shed 2 bases, with 12 bases lying between them. Assay used: immunoSEQ multiplex PCR; TCRdb lists only in-frame clones, some missing. Of about 140,000 clones listed, roughly 87% are singletons. The chain is built from TRBV10-2 and TRBJ2-3, with D unclear. The TCR originated in a man between 18 and 35 years old in good health and CMV-seropositive. Input material: PBMCs. The DNA of the CDR3 is TGCGCCAGCAGCCCCAGACAAACCACAGATACGCAGTATTTT. Translation gives CASSPRQTTDTQYF.